These T cell receptor beta chains were read from a single sample in a study of blood T cells in healthy people across ages. TCRdb used MiXCR to reprocess the 5' RACE reads, holding one entry per CDR3 protein. This table has some 760,000 distinct CDR3 sequences, just under 25% appearing once. The same data also went into a second study, on T cells of mothers and their children.

The sequenced sample was blood. Receptors were obtained from a boy between 10 and 17 years old in good health. Both conserved end residues are part of each CDR3. A D gene is named only where the DNA matches it firmly. Only part of the rows carry a size: once, few, many, or a class if the clone is expanded.

j_call: TRBJ2-7
v_call: TRBV29-1
d_call: TRBD2
clone_size: NA
cdr3_aa: CSVVGGDGSLQYF
cdr3_nt: TGCAGCGTTGTGGGAGGGGACGGCTCCTTGCAGTACTTC

j_call: TRBJ2-1
v_call: TRBV9
d_call: TRBD2
clone_size: few
cdr3_aa: CASSGLAGLLFF
cdr3_nt: TGTGCCAGCAGCGGACTAGCGGGCTTGCTGTTCTTC

j_call: TRBJ1-5
v_call: TRBV21-1
d_call: NA
clone_size: few
cdr3_aa: CASSPGANRGRHQPQHF
cdr3_nt: TGTGCCAGCAGCCCCGGAGCTAACCGGGGGAGGCATCAGCCCCAGCATTTT

j_call: TRBJ2-6
v_call: TRBV11-2
d_call: NA
clone_size: NA
cdr3_aa: CASSATRGSGANVLTF
cdr3_nt: TGTGCCAGCAGCGCAACCAGGGGCTCTGGGGCCAACGTCCTGACTTTC

j_call: TRBJ2-7
v_call: TRBV6-2/TRBV6-3
d_call: NA
clone_size: few
cdr3_aa: CASSRVTGTHTYEQYF
cdr3_nt: TGTGCCAGCAGTCGGGTCACAGGAACGCACACGTACGAGCAGTACTTC

j_call: TRBJ1-2
v_call: TRBV2
d_call: NA
clone_size: few
cdr3_aa: CASSSPPDQGYGYTF
cdr3_nt: TGTGCCAGCAGTAGCCCTCCCGATCAGGGGTATGGCTACACCTTC

j_call: TRBJ2-4
v_call: TRBV2
d_call: NA
clone_size: few
cdr3_aa: CASSEVSVRTKNIQYF
cdr3_nt: TGTGCCAGCAGTGAAGTCTCGGTGCGGACCAAAAACATTCAGTACTTC

j_call: TRBJ1-2
v_call: TRBV6-2/TRBV6-3
d_call: NA
clone_size: NA
cdr3_aa: CASSYSKNGYTF
cdr3_nt: TGTGCCAGCAGTTACTCGAAAAATGGCTACACCTTC

j_call: TRBJ2-6
v_call: TRBV6-6
d_call: NA
clone_size: NA
cdr3_aa: CASKRGGSGANVLTF
cdr3_nt: TGTGCCAGCAAGAGAGGGGGCTCTGGGGCCAACGTCCTGACTTTC

j_call: TRBJ2-7
v_call: TRBV29-1
d_call: NA
clone_size: NA
cdr3_aa: CSVLNFGSYEQYF
cdr3_nt: TGCAGCGTTTTGAACTTCGGCAGCTACGAGCAGTACTTC

j_call: TRBJ2-3
v_call: TRBV15
d_call: TRBD1
clone_size: few
cdr3_aa: CATSRGQGAPSTDTQYF
cdr3_nt: TGTGCCACCAGCAGGGGACAGGGGGCTCCTAGCACAGATACGCAGTATTTT

j_call: TRBJ2-6
v_call: TRBV29-1
d_call: NA
clone_size: few
cdr3_aa: CSVGNSGANVLTF
cdr3_nt: TGCAGCGTTGGAAACTCTGGGGCCAACGTCCTGACTTTC

j_call: TRBJ2-3
v_call: TRBV12-3/TRBV12-4
d_call: TRBD2
clone_size: NA
cdr3_aa: CASGGVTGGDPDTQYF
cdr3_nt: TGTGCCAGCGGTGGGGTAACGGGGGGAGACCCAGATACGCAGTATTTT

j_call: TRBJ1-1
v_call: TRBV18
d_call: NA
clone_size: NA
cdr3_aa: CASSPLSLFTEAFF
cdr3_nt: TGTGCCAGCTCACCACTGTCGCTATTCACTGAAGCTTTCTTT

j_call: TRBJ2-7
v_call: TRBV6-6
d_call: NA
clone_size: NA
cdr3_aa: CASGATGFNEQYF
cdr3_nt: TGTGCCAGCGGGGCAACAGGGTTTAACGAGCAGTACTTC

j_call: TRBJ1-3
v_call: TRBV12-5
d_call: NA
clone_size: NA
cdr3_aa: CASGLLATQGSGNTIYF
cdr3_nt: TGTGCTAGTGGTTTGCTTGCGACCCAAGGGTCTGGAAACACCATATATTTT

j_call: TRBJ2-7
v_call: TRBV12-3/TRBV12-4
d_call: TRBD1
clone_size: few
cdr3_aa: CASSLGQVDEQYF
cdr3_nt: TGTGCCAGCAGTCTAGGACAGGTCGACGAGCAGTACTTC

j_call: TRBJ2-5
v_call: TRBV7-9
d_call: NA
clone_size: NA
cdr3_aa: CASADTGEGETQYF
cdr3_nt: TGTGCCAGCGCAGACACAGGGGAGGGAGAGACCCAGTACTTC

j_call: TRBJ2-7
v_call: TRBV6-2/TRBV6-3
d_call: NA
clone_size: NA
cdr3_aa: CASRTGAFRGEQYF
cdr3_nt: TGTGCCAGCAGGACCGGGGCTTTCCGTGGCGAGCAGTACTTC

j_call: TRBJ2-7
v_call: TRBV19
d_call: TRBD2
clone_size: many
cdr3_aa: CASRLAGTYEQYF
cdr3_nt: TGTGCCAGTCGACTAGCGGGCACCTACGAGCAGTACTTC

j_call: TRBJ1-1
v_call: TRBV7-3
d_call: NA
clone_size: NA
cdr3_aa: CASSQIGGLTEAFF
cdr3_nt: TGTGCCAGCAGCCAAATTGGGGGGCTCACTGAAGCTTTCTTT

j_call: TRBJ2-1
v_call: TRBV24-1
d_call: NA
clone_size: few
cdr3_aa: CATSDLGFNEQFF
cdr3_nt: TGTGCCACCAGTGATTTAGGATTTAATGAGCAGTTCTTC

j_call: TRBJ2-1
v_call: TRBV6-4
d_call: NA
clone_size: few
cdr3_aa: CASSAQGANVDEQFF
cdr3_nt: TGTGCCAGCAGTGCGCAGGGCGCGAATGTCGATGAGCAGTTCTTC

j_call: TRBJ2-7
v_call: TRBV7-2
d_call: TRBD2
clone_size: few
cdr3_aa: CASSLAGLAIYEQYF
cdr3_nt: TGTGCCAGCAGCTTAGCCGGACTAGCGATATACGAGCAGTACTTC

j_call: TRBJ2-7
v_call: TRBV7-8
d_call: NA
clone_size: NA
cdr3_aa: CASSLAGALGEQYF
cdr3_nt: TGTGCCAGCAGCTTAGCCGGCGCCCTCGGCGAGCAGTACTTC

j_call: TRBJ2-5
v_call: TRBV14
d_call: NA
clone_size: NA
cdr3_aa: CASSHPQETQYF
cdr3_nt: TGTGCCAGCAGCCATCCCCAAGAGACCCAGTACTTC

j_call: TRBJ2-1
v_call: TRBV29-1
d_call: TRBD1
clone_size: many
cdr3_aa: CSVSGTAISYNEQFF
cdr3_nt: TGCAGCGTCTCCGGGACAGCAATCTCCTACAATGAGCAGTTCTTC